This entry is about one T cell receptor (beta chain). Its target is unknown. CDR3 length: 15 amino acids. Trimming left V 2 bases short and J 1 base short, with 11 bases between. Germline-derived CDR1 and CDR2 are MGHDK and SYGVNS. This specimen comes from a study of cytomegalovirus exposure and HLA in healthy donors. Overall study results and limits: While the bulk of TCR sequences proved rare, some public TCRs turned up in many donors. It was approximately 150 TCR beta chains that were listed as cytomegalovirus-associated.

Some clones are missing from TCRdb's copy, which holds only in-frame ones; the method was immunoSEQ multiplex PCR. The sample lists 150,000 or so clones, 70% to 90% occurring once. The chain couples TRBV25-1 to TRBJ2-5; D ambiguous. Input material: PBMCs. The receptor was derived from a man in his late teens or twenties in good health and CMV-seropositive. The CDR3 reads CASSEELAPQETQYF. CDR3 nucleotide sequence: TGTGCCAGCAGTGAAGAGCTTGCCCCCCAAGAGACCCAGTACTTC.